Listed below are T cell receptor beta chains from one sample, sequenced in a study of spatial heterogeneity in lung cancer. TCRdb processed the 5' RACE reads anew with MiXCR; each CDR3 protein has one entry. The sample includes around 8,000 distinct CDR3 sequences, almost 8.5% seen only once; the top ten take about 4%. The material sequenced was lung tumor tissue, taken at surgery. These TCRs come from a male donor with early-stage non-small cell lung cancer. Each CDR3 is given with its conserved first and last residue. The order of the fields is V gene, D gene, clone size, J gene, CDR3 DNA, CDR3 protein. The D gene is left open where the match is weak. A row's size may be missing; if present it is once, few, many or a size class.

v_call: TRBV5-6
d_call: TRBD1
clone_size: medium-sized
j_call: TRBJ2-3
cdr3_nt: TGTGCCAGCAGCCAACCTGGACAGGGAACAGATACGCAGTATTTT
cdr3_aa: CASSQPGQGTDTQYF

v_call: TRBV27
d_call: .
clone_size: medium-sized
j_call: TRBJ2-3
cdr3_nt: TGTGCCAGCAGTCCCCGTGCAGGGGGGCACACAGATACGCAGTATTTT
cdr3_aa: CASSPRAGGHTDTQYF

v_call: TRBV9
d_call: .
clone_size: medium-sized
j_call: TRBJ1-4
cdr3_nt: TGTGCCAGCAGCGTAGGGGGTTCTAATGAAAAACTGTTTTTT
cdr3_aa: CASSVGGSNEKLFF

v_call: TRBV12-3/TRBV12-4
d_call: .
clone_size: medium-sized
j_call: TRBJ1-2
cdr3_nt: TGTGCCAGCAGCTCCGGGACGGTCTATGGCTACACCTTC
cdr3_aa: CASSSGTVYGYTF

v_call: TRBV20-1
d_call: .
clone_size: medium-sized
j_call: TRBJ1-1
cdr3_nt: TGCAGTGCTAGAGATGATGCGGGGTGGAACACTGAAGCTTTCTTT
cdr3_aa: CSARDDAGWNTEAFF

v_call: TRBV7-2
d_call: TRBD2
clone_size: .
j_call: TRBJ2-2
cdr3_nt: TGTGCCAGCAGCCCTACTAGCGGGAGTGCCGGGGAGCTGTTTTTT
cdr3_aa: CASSPTSGSAGELFF

v_call: TRBV6-2/TRBV6-3
d_call: .
clone_size: medium-sized
j_call: TRBJ2-2
cdr3_nt: TGTGCCAGCAGGTCCAGGGGCGCGAGTCTCTCCGGGGAGCTGTTTTTT
cdr3_aa: CASRSRGASLSGELFF

v_call: TRBV20-1
d_call: TRBD1
clone_size: medium-sized
j_call: TRBJ1-1
cdr3_nt: TGCAGTGCTTATCCATTCCAGGGGGCGAACACTGAAGCTTTCTTT
cdr3_aa: CSAYPFQGANTEAFF

v_call: TRBV5-1
d_call: .
clone_size: medium-sized
j_call: TRBJ1-4
cdr3_nt: TGCGCCAGCAGCCCGTTCCCAGGGAGCGCTAATGAAAAACTGTTTTTT
cdr3_aa: CASSPFPGSANEKLFF

v_call: TRBV27
d_call: .
clone_size: medium-sized
j_call: TRBJ2-7
cdr3_nt: TGTGCCAGCGCGTACTCTCTCCTTTACGAGCAGTACTTC
cdr3_aa: CASAYSLLYEQYF

v_call: TRBV11-2
d_call: .
clone_size: .
j_call: TRBJ1-3
cdr3_nt: TGTGCCAGCAGCTGGGTCCCCTTGGGAAACACCATATATTTT
cdr3_aa: CASSWVPLGNTIYF

v_call: TRBV4-3
d_call: TRBD2
clone_size: medium-sized
j_call: TRBJ2-1
cdr3_nt: TGCGCCAGCAGCCAAGATTGGGGAGGGTACAATGAGCAGTTCTTC
cdr3_aa: CASSQDWGGYNEQFF

v_call: TRBV19
d_call: .
clone_size: medium-sized
j_call: TRBJ2-5
cdr3_nt: TGTGCCAGTAGTATAAAGGGCGAGACCCAGTACTTC
cdr3_aa: CASSIKGETQYF

v_call: TRBV12-3/TRBV12-4
d_call: TRBD2
clone_size: many
j_call: TRBJ2-1
cdr3_nt: TGTGCCAGCAGCTTACTTAGCGGGAGCCTCAGCAATGAGCAGTTCTTC
cdr3_aa: CASSLLSGSLSNEQFF

v_call: TRBV7-2
d_call: .
clone_size: medium-sized
j_call: TRBJ2-5
cdr3_nt: TGTGCCAGCAGCTTAGAGGCGGAAGAGACCCAGTACTTC
cdr3_aa: CASSLEAEETQYF

v_call: TRBV19
d_call: .
clone_size: .
j_call: TRBJ1-5
cdr3_nt: TGTGCCAGTAGTATCCCGAGGGGCCTAGAGCCCCAGCATTTT
cdr3_aa: CASSIPRGLEPQHF

v_call: TRBV5-1
d_call: .
clone_size: many
j_call: TRBJ2-3
cdr3_nt: TGCGCCAGCAGCGGGGGACGGCTTAGCACAGATACGCAGTATTTT
cdr3_aa: CASSGGRLSTDTQYF

v_call: TRBV7-2
d_call: TRBD2
clone_size: medium-sized
j_call: TRBJ2-1
cdr3_nt: TGTGCCAGCAGCTTAGTGTCGCGGGAGCATGAGCAGTTCTTC
cdr3_aa: CASSLVSREHEQFF

v_call: TRBV20-1
d_call: TRBD2
clone_size: medium-sized
j_call: TRBJ2-1
cdr3_nt: TGCAGTGCCCGTTCAGGGACTAGCGGAAGAAATGAGCAGTTCTTC
cdr3_aa: CSARSGTSGRNEQFF